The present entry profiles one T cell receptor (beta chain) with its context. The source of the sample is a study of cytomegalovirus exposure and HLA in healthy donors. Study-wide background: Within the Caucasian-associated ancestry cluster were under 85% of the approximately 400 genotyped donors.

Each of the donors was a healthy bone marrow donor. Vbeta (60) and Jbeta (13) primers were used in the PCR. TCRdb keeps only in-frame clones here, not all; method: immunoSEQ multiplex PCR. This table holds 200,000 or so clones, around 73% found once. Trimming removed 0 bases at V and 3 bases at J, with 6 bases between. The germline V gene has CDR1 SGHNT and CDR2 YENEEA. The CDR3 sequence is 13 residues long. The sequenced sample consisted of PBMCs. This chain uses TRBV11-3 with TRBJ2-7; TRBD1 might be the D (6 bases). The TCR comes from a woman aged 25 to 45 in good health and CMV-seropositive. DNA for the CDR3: TGTGCCAGCAGCTTAGAGGACAGCTACGAGCAGTACTTC. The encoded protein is CASSLEDSYEQYF.